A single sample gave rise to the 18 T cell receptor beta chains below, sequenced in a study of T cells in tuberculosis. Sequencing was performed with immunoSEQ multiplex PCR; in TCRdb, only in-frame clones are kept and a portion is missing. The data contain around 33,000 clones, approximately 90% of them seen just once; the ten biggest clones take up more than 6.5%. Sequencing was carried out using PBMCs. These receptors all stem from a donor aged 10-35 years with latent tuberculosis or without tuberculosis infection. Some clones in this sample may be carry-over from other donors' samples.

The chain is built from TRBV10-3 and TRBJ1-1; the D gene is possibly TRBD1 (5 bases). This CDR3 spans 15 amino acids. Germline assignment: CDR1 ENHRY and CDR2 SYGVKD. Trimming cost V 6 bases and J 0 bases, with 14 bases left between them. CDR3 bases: TGTGCCATCAGCACCCTCGCAGGGATGAACACTGAAGCTTTCTTT. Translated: CAISTLAGMNTEAFF.

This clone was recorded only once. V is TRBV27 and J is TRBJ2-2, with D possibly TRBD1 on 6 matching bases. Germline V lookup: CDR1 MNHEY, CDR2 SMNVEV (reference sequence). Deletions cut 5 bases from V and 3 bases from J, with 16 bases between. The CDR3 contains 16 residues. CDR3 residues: CASSPERTVDTGELFF. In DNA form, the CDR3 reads TGTGCCAGCAGTCCGGAGCGGACAGTCGACACCGGGGAGCTGTTTTTT.

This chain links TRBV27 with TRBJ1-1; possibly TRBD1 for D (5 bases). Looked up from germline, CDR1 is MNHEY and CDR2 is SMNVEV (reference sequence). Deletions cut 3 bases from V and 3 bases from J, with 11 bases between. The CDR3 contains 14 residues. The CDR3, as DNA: TGTGCCAGCAGTTTCGCGGCGGGGGACACTGAAGCTTTCTTT. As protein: CASSFAAGDTEAFF.

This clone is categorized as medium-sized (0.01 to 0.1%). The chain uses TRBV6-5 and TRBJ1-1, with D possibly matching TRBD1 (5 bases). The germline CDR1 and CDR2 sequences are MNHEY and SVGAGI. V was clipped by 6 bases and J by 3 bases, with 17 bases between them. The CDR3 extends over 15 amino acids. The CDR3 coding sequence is TGTGCCAGCAGAAGCCCTGCGGGGGTCGACACTGAAGCTTTCTTT. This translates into CASRSPAGVDTEAFF.

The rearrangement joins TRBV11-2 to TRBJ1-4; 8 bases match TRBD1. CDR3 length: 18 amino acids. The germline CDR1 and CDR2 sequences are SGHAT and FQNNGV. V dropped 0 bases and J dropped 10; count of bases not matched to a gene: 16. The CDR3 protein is CASSLDRSGGRGQGKLFF. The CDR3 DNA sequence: TGTGCCAGCAGCTTAGATCGGTCGGGTGGCAGGGGGCAAGGAAAACTGTTTTTT.

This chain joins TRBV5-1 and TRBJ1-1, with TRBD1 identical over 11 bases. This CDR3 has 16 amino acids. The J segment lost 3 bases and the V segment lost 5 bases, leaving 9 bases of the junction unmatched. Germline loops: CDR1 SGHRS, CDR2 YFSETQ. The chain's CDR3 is CASRTGQGAWDTEAFF. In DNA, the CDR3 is TGCGCCAGCAGAACCGGACAGGGGGCGTGGGACACTGAAGCTTTCTTT.

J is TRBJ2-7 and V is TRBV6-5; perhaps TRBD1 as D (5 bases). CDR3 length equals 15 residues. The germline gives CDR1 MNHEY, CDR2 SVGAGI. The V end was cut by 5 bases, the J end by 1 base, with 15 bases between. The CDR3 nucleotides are TGTGCCAGCAGTACCACAGGATTGTGGTCCTACGAGCAGTACTTC. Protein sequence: CASSTTGLWSYEQYF.

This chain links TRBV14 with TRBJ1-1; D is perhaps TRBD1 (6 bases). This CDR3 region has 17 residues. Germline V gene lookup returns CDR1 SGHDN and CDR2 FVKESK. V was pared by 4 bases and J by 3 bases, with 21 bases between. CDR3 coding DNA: TGTGCCAGCAGCCCGAAGATTATCGCAGGGGTGGACACTGAAGCTTTCTTT. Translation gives CASSPKIIAGVDTEAFF. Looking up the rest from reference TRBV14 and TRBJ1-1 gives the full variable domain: EAGVTQFPSHSVIEKGQTVTLRCDPISGHDNLYWYRRVMGKEIKFLLHFVKESKQDESGMPNNRFLAERTGGTYSTLKVQPAELEDSGVYFCASSPKIIAGVDTEAFFGQGTRLTVV.

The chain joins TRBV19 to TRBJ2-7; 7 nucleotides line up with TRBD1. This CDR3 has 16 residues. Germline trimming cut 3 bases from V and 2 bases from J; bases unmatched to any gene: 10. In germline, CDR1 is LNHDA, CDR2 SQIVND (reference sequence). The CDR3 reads CASSIGGRGNPYEQYF. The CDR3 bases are TGTGCCAGTAGTATTGGGGGCAGGGGGAATCCCTACGAGCAGTACTTC.

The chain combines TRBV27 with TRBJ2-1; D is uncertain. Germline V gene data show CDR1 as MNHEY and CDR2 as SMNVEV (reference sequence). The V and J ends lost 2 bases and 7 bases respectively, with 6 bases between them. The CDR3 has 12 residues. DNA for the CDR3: TGTGCCAGCAGTTTAAGTCAGAATGAGCAGTTCTTC. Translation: CASSLSQNEQFF.

The CDR3 sequence: CASSLGPAGGPSGANVLTF. The CDR3 DNA follows: TGTGCCAGCAGCTTAGGTCCAGCGGGAGGGCCATCCGGGGCCAACGTCCTGACTTTC. The chain carries TRBV11-2 and TRBJ2-6; TRBD2 aligns across 10 bases. The trim removed 1 base at V and 4 bases at J, leaving 10 bases unmatched. CDR3 length equals 19 residues. Germline CDR1 SGHAT, CDR2 FQNNGV.

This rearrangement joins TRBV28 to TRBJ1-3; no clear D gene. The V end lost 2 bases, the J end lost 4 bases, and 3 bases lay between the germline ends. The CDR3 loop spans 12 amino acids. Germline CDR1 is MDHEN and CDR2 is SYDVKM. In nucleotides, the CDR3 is TGTGCCAGCAGTTTACTCGGAAACACCATATATTTT. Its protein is CASSLLGNTIYF.

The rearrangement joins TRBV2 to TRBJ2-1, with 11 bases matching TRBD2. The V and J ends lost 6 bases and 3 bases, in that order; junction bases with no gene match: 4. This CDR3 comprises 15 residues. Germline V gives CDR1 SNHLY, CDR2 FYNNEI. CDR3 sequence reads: CASSPLAGGYNEQFF. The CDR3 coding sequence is TGTGCCAGCAGCCCGCTAGCGGGAGGCTACAATGAGCAGTTCTTC.

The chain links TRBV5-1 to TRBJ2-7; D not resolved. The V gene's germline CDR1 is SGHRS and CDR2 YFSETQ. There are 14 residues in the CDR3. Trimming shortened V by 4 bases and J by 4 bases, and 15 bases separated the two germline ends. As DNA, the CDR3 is TGCGCCAGCAGCCAAACGATGCCAGGATACGAGCAGTACTTC. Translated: CASSQTMPGYEQYF.

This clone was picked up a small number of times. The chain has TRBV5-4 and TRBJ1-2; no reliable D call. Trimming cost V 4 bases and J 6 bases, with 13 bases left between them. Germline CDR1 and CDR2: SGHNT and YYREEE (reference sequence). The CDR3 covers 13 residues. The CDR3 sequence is CASSRVGSDGYTF. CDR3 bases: TGTGCCAGCAGCCGGGTAGGGAGTGATGGCTACACCTTC.

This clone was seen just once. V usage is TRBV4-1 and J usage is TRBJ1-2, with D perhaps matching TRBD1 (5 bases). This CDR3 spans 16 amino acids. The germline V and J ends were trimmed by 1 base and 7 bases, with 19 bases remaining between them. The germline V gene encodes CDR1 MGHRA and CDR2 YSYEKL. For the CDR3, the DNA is TGCGCCAGCAGCCAAGTTAGTGGGGAGGGGAGTTCTGGCTACACCTTC. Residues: CASSQVSGEGSSGYTF.

In DNA form, the CDR3 reads TGTGCCAGCAGTGCCCATGGACTAGCGGTCACAGATACGCAGTATTTT. The encoded protein is CASSAHGLAVTDTQYF. The genes are TRBV6-1 and TRBJ2-3; 10 nucleotides align to TRBD2. V gave up 4 bases and J gave up 2 bases; unmatched junction bases: 6. The germline V gene has CDR1 MNHNS and CDR2 SASEGT. The CDR3 extends over 16 amino acids.

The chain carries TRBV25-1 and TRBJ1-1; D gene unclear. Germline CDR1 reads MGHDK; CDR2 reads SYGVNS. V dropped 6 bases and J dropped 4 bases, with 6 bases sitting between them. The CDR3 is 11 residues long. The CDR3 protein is CASRERTEAFF. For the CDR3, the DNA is TGTGCCAGCAGGGAGCGCACTGAAGCTTTCTTT.